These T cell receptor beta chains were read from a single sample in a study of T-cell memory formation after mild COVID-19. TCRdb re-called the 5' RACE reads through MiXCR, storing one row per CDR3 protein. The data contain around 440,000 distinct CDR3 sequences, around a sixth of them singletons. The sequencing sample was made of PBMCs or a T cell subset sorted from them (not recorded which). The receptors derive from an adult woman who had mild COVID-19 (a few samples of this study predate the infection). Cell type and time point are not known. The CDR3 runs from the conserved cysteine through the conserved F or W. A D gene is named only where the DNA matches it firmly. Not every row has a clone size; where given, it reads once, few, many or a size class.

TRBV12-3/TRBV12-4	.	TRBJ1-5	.	CASRKGEGLSNQPQHF	TGTGCCAGCAGAAAGGGAGAAGGGTTAAGCAATCAGCCCCAGCATTTT
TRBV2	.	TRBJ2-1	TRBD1	CASMTGDNEQFF	TGTGCCAGCATGACAGGGGACAATGAGCAGTTCTTC
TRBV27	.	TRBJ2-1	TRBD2	CASRRTSVAGYNEQFF	TGTGCCAGCAGACGTACCTCGGTAGCGGGGTACAATGAGCAGTTCTTC
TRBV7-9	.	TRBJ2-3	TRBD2	CASSSTLVGRGGPDTQYF	TGTGCCAGCAGCTCGACCCTGGTGGGGCGGGGGGGCCCAGATACGCAGTATTTT
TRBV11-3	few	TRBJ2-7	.	CASSPYSYEQYF	TGTGCCAGCAGCCCCTATTCATACGAGCAGTACTTC
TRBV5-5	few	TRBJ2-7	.	CASSWRRGTYEQYF	TGTGCCAGCAGCTGGAGGAGGGGGACCTACGAGCAGTACTTC
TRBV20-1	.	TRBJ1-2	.	CSATGGVNYGYTF	TGCAGTGCTACGGGGGGAGTTAACTATGGCTACACCTTC
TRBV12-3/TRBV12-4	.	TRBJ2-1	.	CASSSSLSGIQYNEQFF	TGTGCCAGCAGTTCCAGCCTCAGCGGAATTCAATACAATGAGCAGTTCTTC
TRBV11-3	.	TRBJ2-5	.	CASSLEREETQYF	TGTGCCAGCAGCTTAGAGCGGGAAGAGACCCAGTACTTC
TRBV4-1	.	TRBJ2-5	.	CASSQDDGVGETQYF	TGCGCCAGCAGCCAAGATGATGGGGTCGGCGAGACCCAGTACTTC
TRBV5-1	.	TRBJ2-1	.	CASSSRRNEQFF	TGCGCCAGCAGCTCCAGGAGGAATGAGCAGTTCTTC